The following is a TCR beta chain sequence with its context. What it binds is unknown. The sample comes from a study of Ad26.COV2.S vaccination and SARS-CoV-2 variants. Study-level results: Spike-specific TCR breadth in vaccine recipients exceeded that seen in placebo recipients.

The sample's treatment: some 20 received Ad26.COV2.S at low or high dose, single or two shots; several received placebo; per-sample allocation not given. Each sample was drawn 63 days after the first injection (of vaccine or placebo). Clones were sequenced by immunoSEQ multiplex PCR, and TCRdb holds only the in-frame ones, with some missing. There are about 450,000 clones in the sample; 89% occur only once, and about 2.7% lies in the top ten. This receptor was obtained from a person aged 18-65 years who received the Ad26.COV2.S COVID-19 vaccine or a placebo. Specimen: peripheral blood, collected in a trial of Ad26.COV2.S vaccine versus placebo.

The CDR3 nucleotides are TGTGCCAGCTGTCAAGGGAGGGCAGATACGCAGTATTTT. Protein: CASCQGRADTQYF. The rearrangement uses TRBV9 and TRBJ2-3; 7 bases are shared with TRBD2. J lost 4 bases, V lost 7 bases, and 6 bases had no gene match. Per germline, CDR1 SGDLS and CDR2 YYNGEE. This CDR3 region has 13 residues.